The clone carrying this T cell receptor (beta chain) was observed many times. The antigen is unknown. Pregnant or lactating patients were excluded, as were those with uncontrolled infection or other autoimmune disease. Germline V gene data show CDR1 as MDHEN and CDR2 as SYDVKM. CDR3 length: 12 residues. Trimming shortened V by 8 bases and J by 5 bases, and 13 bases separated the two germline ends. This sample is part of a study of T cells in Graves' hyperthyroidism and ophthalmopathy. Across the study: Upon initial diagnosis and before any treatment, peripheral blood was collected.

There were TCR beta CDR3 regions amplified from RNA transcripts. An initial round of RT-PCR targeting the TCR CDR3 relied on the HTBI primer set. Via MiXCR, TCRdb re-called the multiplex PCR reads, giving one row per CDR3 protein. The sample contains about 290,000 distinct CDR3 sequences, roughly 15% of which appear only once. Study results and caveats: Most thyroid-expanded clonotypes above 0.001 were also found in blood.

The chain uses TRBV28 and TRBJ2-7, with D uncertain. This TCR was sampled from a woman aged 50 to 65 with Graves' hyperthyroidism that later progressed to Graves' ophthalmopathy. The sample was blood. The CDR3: CASLRGMDEQYF. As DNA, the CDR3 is TGTGCCAGCCTCCGCGGCATGGACGAGCAGTACTTC.